This entry concerns a single T cell receptor beta chain. Its antigen is not known. The donors were members of the validation cohort comprising 100 to 150 subjects, separate from the roughly 700-subject first cohort. This entry is derived from a study of cytomegalovirus exposure and HLA in healthy donors. Study results and caveats: Altogether, some 160 TCR beta chains were recorded as cytomegalovirus-associated. Some public TCRs appeared in many individuals, while most sequences were rare. CMV antigen specificity was confirmed in vitro for a few CMV-associated chains.

Profiled with immunoSEQ multiplex PCR; TCRdb holds only in-frame clones, not every one. This sample has about 200,000 clones; about 91% occur once, and the top ten carry roughly 2.8%. V gave up 3 bases and J gave up 0 bases; unmatched junction bases: 9. The CDR3 is 17 residues long. The V gene's germline CDR1 is MDHEN and CDR2 SYDVKM. This clonotype was obtained from a woman aged 18-29 years in good health and CMV-seronegative. Input material: PBMCs. The chain carries TRBV28 and TRBJ2-7; 9 bases align to TRBD2. CDR3 sequence (DNA): TGTGCCAGCAGTTTCGACACTAGCGGGCACGCCTCCTACGAGCAGTACTTC. Protein product: CASSFDTSGHASYEQYF.